The rows below give T cell receptor beta chains drawn from one sample of a study of shared clonotypes between healthy human individuals. The protocol was immunoSEQ multiplex PCR, while the TCRdb copy is restricted to in-frame clones and leaves out a portion. The sample carries 600,000 or so clones, about 95% recorded once. Sequencing was carried out using naive CD8+ T cells sorted from blood. These receptor sequences come from a woman in her twenties or thirties in good health. CDR3s include the opening cysteine and the closing phenylalanine or tryptophan. D genes are given only for firm matches. Not every row has a clone size; where given, it reads once, few, many or a size class.

CDR3 protein,CDR3 DNA,J gene,V gene,D gene,CDR3 length,clone size
CASSSYARQDYGYTF,TGTGCCAGCAGCTCCTACGCCCGACAGGACTATGGCTACACCTTC,TRBJ1-2,TRBV7-9,NA,15,NA
CASSWTVTGSSYNEQFF,TGTGCCAGCAGCTGGACAGTTACTGGGAGCTCCTACAATGAGCAGTTCTTC,TRBJ2-1,TRBV5-6,NA,17,NA
CASSYRDAYNYGYTF,TGTGCCAGCAGCTATCGGGACGCTTACAACTATGGCTACACCTTC,TRBJ1-2,TRBV13,NA,15,NA
CTSSQAPTSGRAKKDTQYF,TGCACCAGCAGCCAAGCCCCGACTAGCGGGAGGGCCAAGAAAGATACGCAGTATTTT,TRBJ2-3,TRBV1,NA,19,once
CASSLGQGDNQPQHF,TGTGCCAGCAGTTTAGGACAGGGGGACAATCAGCCCCAGCATTTT,TRBJ1-5,TRBV27,TRBD1,15,NA
CASRLQGGTEAFF,TGTGCCAGCAGACTCCAGGGTGGCACTGAAGCTTTCTTT,TRBJ1-1,TRBV28,NA,13,NA
CASSSLTATLFGELFF,TGTGCCAGCAGTTCCCTTACAGCGACCCTCTTCGGGGAGCTGTTTTTT,TRBJ2-2,TRBV11-2,NA,16,NA
CASSSGFGGTGELFF,TGTGCCAGCAGCTCGGGCTTTGGAGGCACCGGGGAGCTGTTTTTT,TRBJ2-2,TRBV13,NA,15,NA
CASSWGGIPYEQYF,TGTGCCAGCAGCTGGGGGGGGATCCCCTACGAGCAGTACTTC,TRBJ2-7,TRBV5-6,TRBD2,14,NA
CASSTGAGIYNEQFF,TGTGCCAGTTCGACAGGGGCCGGGATCTACAATGAGCAGTTCTTC,TRBJ2-1,TRBV27,TRBD1,15,NA
CASSPSYEQYF,TGTGCCAGCAGCCCTAGCTACGAGCAGTACTTC,TRBJ2-7,TRBV7-1,NA,11,NA
CASSLQVAGEETQYF,TGTGCCAGCAGCTTACAGGTAGCGGGAGAGGAGACCCAGTACTTC,TRBJ2-5,TRBV11-2,TRBD2,15,NA
CASSLGPERLAPTDTQYF,TGTGCCAGCAGCTTAGGCCCTGAAAGACTAGCGCCTACAGATACGCAGTATTTT,TRBJ2-3,TRBV13,TRBD2,18,NA
CASSQGLAGGLYNEQFF,TGTGCCAGCAGCCAGGGACTAGCGGGAGGACTATACAATGAGCAGTTCTTC,TRBJ2-1,TRBV7-8,TRBD2,17,NA
CASRSEAGGGLWETQYF,TGTGCCAGCAGAAGTGAAGCGGGAGGAGGGTTGTGGGAGACCCAGTACTTC,TRBJ2-5,TRBV27,TRBD2,17,NA
CASSHTDRVVYEQYF,TGTGCCAGCAGCCATACAGACAGGGTTGTCTACGAGCAGTACTTC,TRBJ2-7,TRBV5-4,TRBD1,15,NA
CASSTAWGNQPQHF,TGTGCCAGTAGTACCGCATGGGGCAATCAGCCCCAGCATTTT,TRBJ1-5,TRBV19,NA,14,NA
CASSLVQQAEAFF,TGTGCCAGCAGCTTAGTTCAGCAAGCTGAAGCTTTCTTT,TRBJ1-1,TRBV13,NA,13,NA
CSVIGLALDNEQFF,TGCAGCGTTATTGGACTAGCGCTTGACAATGAGCAGTTCTTC,TRBJ2-1,TRBV29-1,TRBD2,14,NA
CASSGEGGVNTEAFF,TGTGCCAGCAGCGGTGAGGGGGGAGTGAACACTGAAGCTTTCTTT,TRBJ1-1,TRBV9,NA,15,NA
CASSLGSNEQFF,TGTGCCAGCAGCTTAGGTTCCAATGAGCAGTTCTTC,TRBJ2-1,TRBV7-9,NA,12,few
CASSLGQGTSQYF,TGTGCCAGCAGCTTAGGTCAGGGCACGAGCCAGTACTTC,TRBJ2-5,TRBV11-2,NA,13,NA